These 32 T cell receptor beta chains originate from one sample sequenced in a study of Graves' ophthalmopathy and Graves' hyperthyroidism (dated by TCRdb to 2016 to 2019). Instrument on record: Illumina HiSeq 2000. For repertoire sequencing, TCR beta CDR3 regions were amplified from RNA transcripts. A first-round RT-PCR used HTBI primers with the Qiagen OneStep RT-PCR kit, followed by a second-round multiplex PCR, size selection and purification. TCRdb reanalyzed the raw reads on its own, using fastp at Q25 for trimming and MiXCR for clone calling, and kept in-frame beta chains. Each CDR3 protein appears once, grouped with its most common genes and DNA. The sample profile shows 660,000 or so distinct CDR3 sequences; roughly two fifths of them were found once. More than 2.5% of the sample is held by the ten biggest clonotypes. Source material: peripheral blood. The receptor source for this set is an adult man with Graves' ophthalmopathy.

In its sample, this clonotype was seen a few times. One junction end disagrees with the germline gene, perhaps due to a read error. The chain carries TRBV7-2 and TRBJ2-6; maybe TRBD1 (5 bases). The CDR3 consists of 15 residues. CDR1 is SGHTA and CDR2 is FQGNSA in the germline V gene. The CDR3 sequence: CASSQGQGGANVLTF. As DNA, the CDR3 is TGCGCCAGCAGCCAAGGACAAGGTGGGGCCAACGTCCTGACTTTC.

In its sample, this clonotype was seen a few times. This sequence joins TRBV4-3 and TRBJ1-1; perhaps TRBD1 as D (5 bases). Germline CDR1 is LGHNA and CDR2 is YSLEER. Trimming shortened V by 3 bases and J by 2 bases, and 13 bases separated the two germline ends. The CDR3 consists of 15 residues. CDR3 residues: CASSHHSDSNTEAFF. DNA for the CDR3: TGCGCCAGCAGCCATCACTCTGACAGTAACACTGAAGCTTTCTTT.

The table lists this clonotype with a few counts. CDR3 sequence reads: CASSATEFWGASTEAFF. The CDR3 DNA reads TGTGCCAGCAGCGCCACCGAGTTCTGGGGGGCAAGCACTGAAGCTTTCTTT. J is TRBJ1-1 and V is TRBV9, with D possibly being TRBD1 (6 bases). The V end lost 3 bases, the J end lost 4 bases, and 22 bases lay between the germline ends. CDR1 and CDR2 (germline): SGDLS, YYNGEE. This CDR3 has 17 amino acids. The whole variable domain, remainder taken from reference TRBV9 and TRBJ1-1, is DSGVTQTPKHLITATGQRVTLRCSPRSGDLSVYWYQQSLDQGLQFLIQYYNGEERAKGNILERFSAQQFPDLHSELNLSSLELGDSALYFCASSATEFWGASTEAFFGQGTRLTVV.

This clonotype occurred a few times. The chain couples TRBV7-9 to TRBJ2-7, with TRBD1 matching 8 bases. Germline-derived CDR1 and CDR2 are SEHNR and FQNEAQ (reference sequence). J lost 3 bases, V lost 4 bases, and 5 bases had no gene match. This CDR3 comprises 14 residues. The CDR3 sequence is CASSSTGAHYEQYF. DNA of the CDR3: TGTGCCAGCAGCTCGACAGGGGCCCACTACGAGCAGTACTTC.

In its sample, this clonotype was seen many times. The rearrangement uses TRBV5-1 and TRBJ1-1; possible D gene TRBD1, 6 bases. Germline CDR1 is SGHRS and CDR2 is YFSETQ. V gave up 3 bases and J gave up 4 bases, with 16 bases separating them. This CDR3 comprises 15 residues. The chain's CDR3 is CASSSNGGEGTEAFF. For the CDR3, the DNA is TGCGCCAGCAGCTCCAACGGGGGCGAGGGCACTGAAGCTTTCTTT.

This clonotype was seen repeatedly, ten times or more. CDR3 region: CAIRSRDSYEQYF. In nucleotides, the CDR3 is TGTGCCATCAGGTCCCGGGACAGCTACGAGCAGTACTTC. The chain couples TRBV10-3 to TRBJ2-7; 7 bases are a match to TRBD1. V trimming: 6 bases; J trimming: 3 bases; junction bases outside the gene matches: 5. The CDR3 contains 13 residues. Germline lookup yields CDR1 ENHRY and CDR2 SYGVKD.

V usage is TRBV12-3 or TRBV12-4 and J usage is TRBJ1-1; 8 bases match TRBD1. This CDR3 has 15 residues. J was trimmed by 0 bases and V by 7 bases; bases with no gene match: 7. For the CDR3, the DNA is TGTGCCAGCAACCAGGGGGCGAGGATGAACACTGAAGCTTTCTTT. Protein: CASNQGARMNTEAFF.

J is TRBJ1-2 and V is TRBV18; D possibly corresponds to TRBD1 (5 bases). CDR3 length equals 13 residues. CDR1 KGHSH and CDR2 LQKENI come from the germline V gene. Trimming removed 3 bases from V and 6 bases from J, with 11 bases in between. CDR3 protein: CASSPSGLDGYTF. The CDR3 DNA sequence: TGTGCCAGCTCACCCTCAGGGCTCGATGGCTACACCTTC.

The chain carries TRBV20-1 and TRBJ1-2; no clear D gene. The V end lost 5 bases, the J end lost 12 bases, and 19 bases lay between the germline ends. Germline assignment: CDR1 DFQATT and CDR2 SNEGSKA (reference sequence). The CDR3 extends over 12 amino acids. CDR3 nucleotides: TGCAGTGCTGGGCCGACAAACTCTGGAAACACCTTC. Translation gives CSAGPTNSGNTF.

This clonotype was seen once. V is TRBV11-2 and J is TRBJ2-7; D perhaps matches TRBD1 (6 bases). Deletions cut 4 bases from V and 4 bases from J, with 17 bases between. Germline V gives CDR1 SGHAT, CDR2 FQNNGV. There are 15 residues in the CDR3. The CDR3 spells CASSSIKDRSYEQYF. Here the CDR3 DNA reads TGTGCCAGCAGCTCCATAAAGGACAGATCATACGAGCAGTACTTC.

The CDR3 DNA sequence: TGTGCCAGCAGCTCGGGACGGAGAAGAAACACCATATATTTT. It is translated as CASSSGRRRNTIYF. The chain is built from TRBV5-6 and TRBJ1-3, with a tentative D call TRBD1 (5 bases). CDR3 length equals 14 residues. Per germline, CDR1 SGHDT and CDR2 YYEEEE. V gave up 3 bases and J gave up 5 bases, with 12 bases separating them.

This clonotype was counted at least ten times. J is TRBJ2-2 and V is TRBV7-2; D unclear. The CDR3 loop spans 15 amino acids. The V gene's germline CDR1 is SGHTA and CDR2 FQGNSA. The V gene lost 2 bases and the J gene lost 0 bases, with 7 bases spanning the gap. CDR3 protein: CASSLRLSNTGELFF. DNA of the CDR3: TGTGCCAGCAGCTTAAGACTTTCGAACACCGGGGAGCTGTTTTTT.

This clonotype was detected many times. This rearrangement joins TRBV7-9 to TRBJ2-5; the match to TRBD1 covers 9 bases. This CDR3 region has 14 residues. V lost 5 bases, J lost 3 bases, and 4 bases stayed unmatched. The germline V gene encodes CDR1 SEHNR and CDR2 FQNEAQ (reference sequence). The CDR3, as DNA: TGTGCCAGCAGCCAGACAGGGGGGGAAGAGACCCAGTACTTC. It encodes CASSQTGGEETQYF. Filled out from reference TRBV7-9 and TRBJ2-5, the complete variable domain reads DTGVSQNPRHKITKRGQNVTFRCDPISEHNRLYWYRQTLGQGPEFLTYFQNEAQLEKSRLLSDRFSAERPKGSFSTLEIQRTEQGDSAMYLCASSQTGGEETQYFGPGTRLLVL.

This clonotype was seen ten or more times. The rearrangement links TRBV9 to TRBJ2-7, with unresolved D. The CDR3 has 13 amino acids. The germline CDR1 and CDR2 sequences are SGDLS and YYNGEE. Trimming shortened V by 3 bases and J by 5 bases, and 12 bases separated the two germline ends. The CDR3 DNA reads as TGTGCCAGCAGCGGAGTAAAGTGGAACGAGCAGTACTTC. Its translation is CASSGVKWNEQYF.

This clonotype was observed many times. V gene TRBV10-2 combines with J gene TRBJ1-1, with D unresolved. Trimming took 3 bases from V and 7 from J, leaving 9 bases between them. CDR3 size: 12 residues. Germline V gene sequence: CDR1 WSHSY, CDR2 SAAADI. The CDR3 protein is CASSDAGNEAFF. The CDR3 DNA sequence: TGCGCCAGCAGTGATGCGGGGAATGAAGCTTTCTTT.

This clonotype was observed at least ten times. CDR3 protein: CATSDLPRQGANYGYTF. DNA of the CDR3: TGTGCCACCAGTGATTTGCCGAGACAGGGAGCTAACTATGGCTACACCTTC. The gene calls are TRBV24-1 and TRBJ1-2, with 7 bases fitting TRBD1. This CDR3 spans 17 amino acids. V gave up 0 bases and J gave up 0 bases; unmatched junction bases: 6. In germline, CDR1 is KGHDR, CDR2 SFDVKD.

This clonotype was picked up many times. This chain uses TRBV12-5 with TRBJ1-2; D is unclear. Looked up from germline, CDR1 is LGHNT and CDR2 is FRNRAP. The CDR3 spans 13 residues. V lost 4 bases to trimming and J lost 8 bases, with 14 bases between them. The CDR3 nucleotides are TGTGCTAGTGGTTACGCTCCTCCTTGGGGCTACACCTTC. Translating it yields CASGYAPPWGYTF.

CDR3 DNA sequence: TGTGCCAGCAGCTTACGGGCAGGGGGCGAAGCTTTCTTT. Translation gives CASSLRAGGEAFF. The chain couples TRBV7-9 to TRBJ1-1; 8 positions agree with TRBD1. The V segment lost 2 bases and the J segment 8 bases; nucleotides outside the gene matches: 4. This CDR3 spans 13 amino acids. Germline V gene lookup returns CDR1 SEHNR and CDR2 FQNEAQ (reference sequence).

The chain joins TRBV19 to TRBJ2-2, with D possibly being TRBD1 or TRBD2 (5 bases each). V lost 7 bases and J 6 bases, leaving 15 bases between the germline ends. The germline V gene has CDR1 LNHDA and CDR2 SQIVND (reference sequence). This CDR3 is built from 14 residues. The DNA for the CDR3 is TGTGCCAGTAAGGGACGGGGAATTTCCGGGGAGCTGTTTTTT. Amino acid sequence: CASKGRGISGELFF.

This clonotype was counted at least ten times. This rearrangement joins TRBV14 to TRBJ1-2; D is undetermined. The CDR3 spans 15 residues. Germline loops: CDR1 SGHDN, CDR2 FVKESK. Trimming took off 1 base at V and 6 bases at J, with 15 bases between the two ends. The CDR3 region has the DNA TGTGCCAGCAGCCAAGCGCCCGGAGCGGTAGATGGCTACACCTTC. Its protein product is CASSQAPGAVDGYTF.

DNA of the CDR3: TGCGCCAGCAGCAACATCATCGGGGAGCAGTACTTC. It translates to CASSNIIGEQYF. This sequence joins TRBV5-1 and TRBJ2-7; D call uncertain. V shed 4 bases and J shed 7 bases, with 12 bases lying between them. From germline, CDR1 is SGHRS and CDR2 YFSETQ. The CDR3 sequence is 12 residues long.

This clonotype has at least ten counts. This chain's CDR3 is CASSLALGVMNTEAFF. In DNA form, the CDR3 reads TGCGCCAGCAGCTTGGCCTTGGGGGTCATGAACACTGAAGCTTTCTTT. The V call is TRBV5-1, the J call TRBJ1-1; tentatively, D is TRBD1 (5 bases). V lost 0 bases and J lost 0, with 12 bases in between. This CDR3 comprises 16 residues. Germline CDR1 is SGHRS and CDR2 is YFSETQ.

The chain joins TRBV29-1 to TRBJ2-3, with 10 bases matching TRBD2. The CDR3 extends over 15 amino acids. The V segment lost 7 bases and the J segment 1 base; nucleotides outside the gene matches: 8. Looked up from germline, CDR1 is SQVTM and CDR2 is ANQGSEA. In DNA form, the CDR3 reads TGCAGCGCCGAAGGGCTAGCGGGGGGCACAGATACGCAGTATTTT. As protein: CSAEGLAGGTDTQYF.

This clonotype was detected many times. This sequence joins TRBV10-3 and TRBJ1-3; a weak D match, TRBD1 (5 bases). CDR1 and CDR2 from the germline V gene are ENHRY and SYGVKD. V was shortened by 6 bases and J by 2 bases, with 17 bases between the two germline ends. There are 16 residues in the CDR3. CDR3 in DNA: TGTGCCATCAGAGACAGACAGCCAAAGCCTGGAAACACCATATATTTT. As protein: CAIRDRQPKPGNTIYF.

This clonotype was observed at least ten times. This chain joins TRBV7-8 and TRBJ1-5; D call uncertain. The V end was cut by 5 bases, the J end by 3 bases, with 20 bases between. The CDR3 is 17 amino acids. CDR1 SGHVS and CDR2 FQNEAQ come from the germline V gene. The CDR3 DNA reads as TGTGCCAGCAGCCGGCGTCCCGAGGGCCCTTTCAATCAGCCCCAGCATTTT. It is translated as CASSRRPEGPFNQPQHF.

This clonotype has at least ten counts. The CDR3 DNA is TGTGCCAGCAGCGTTTCAGGACAGACGAACACTGAAGCTTTCTTT. The encoded protein is CASSVSGQTNTEAFF. The chain is built from TRBV9 and TRBJ1-1, with D tentatively TRBD1 (6 bases). The V gene lost 2 bases and the J gene lost 1 base, with 12 bases spanning the gap. Looked up from germline, CDR1 is SGDLS and CDR2 is YYNGEE. CDR3 length: 15 residues.

CDR3 sequence (DNA): TGTGCCAGCAGTTACTCGACTTACAGCAATCAGCCCCAGCATTTT. Protein sequence: CASSYSTYSNQPQHF. The rearrangement joins TRBV6-5 to TRBJ1-5; D not resolved. The V end lost 0 bases, the J end lost 1 base, and 7 bases lay between the germline ends. The CDR3 length is 15 residues. Germline V gene sequence: CDR1 MNHEY, CDR2 SVGAGI.

This chain uses TRBV29-1 with TRBJ1-2; TRBD1 is a possible D gene (5 bases). Trimming took 6 bases from V and 10 from J, leaving 21 bases between them. Looked up from germline, CDR1 is SQVTM and CDR2 is ANQGSEA. This CDR3 is 13 amino acids long. For the CDR3, the DNA is TGCAGCGTACTGGACATTGGCCAGCACATCTACACCTTC. Encoded protein: CSVLDIGQHIYTF.

The rearrangement uses TRBV4-3 and TRBJ1-2; D remains ambiguous. The germline gives CDR1 LGHNA, CDR2 YSLEER. Trimming took 0 bases from V and 3 from J, leaving 8 bases between them. The CDR3 totals 14 residues. As DNA, the CDR3 is TGCGCCAGCAGCCAAGATGTCGGGGACTATGGCTACACCTTC. As protein: CASSQDVGDYGYTF.

This clonotype was seen a few times. The chain joins TRBV20-1 to TRBJ1-6; 8 positions match TRBD1. CDR1 and CDR2 from the germline V gene are DFQATT and SNEGSKA (reference sequence). Germline trimming cut 6 bases from V and 11 bases from J; bases unmatched to any gene: 18. CDR3 size: 16 residues. The CDR3: CSAQRPQTGESAPLHF. The CDR3 nucleotides are TGCAGTGCCCAACGACCTCAGACAGGGGAATCTGCACCCCTCCACTTT.

This rearrangement joins TRBV24-1 to TRBJ1-2; D is unclear. This CDR3 is built from 12 residues. Germline V lookup: CDR1 KGHDR, CDR2 SFDVKD. Deletions cut 4 bases from V and 4 bases from J, with 6 bases between. The CDR3 sequence: CATSDRFYGYTF. The CDR3 nucleotides read TGTGCCACCAGTGACAGGTTCTATGGCTACACCTTC.

This clonotype was seen many times. The chain combines TRBV2 with TRBJ1-3; perhaps TRBD1 as D (6 bases). The germline V gene has CDR1 SNHLY and CDR2 FYNNEI. V was shortened by 6 bases and J by 2 bases, with 17 bases between the two germline ends. The CDR3 runs to 16 residues. CDR3 bases: TGTGCCAGCAGGGGACTTGGGACACGAGCTGGAAACACCATATATTTT. This sequence encodes CASRGLGTRAGNTIYF.